Listed below are T cell receptor beta chains from one sample, sequenced in a study of molecular identifiers for immune sequencing clone quantification. Via MiXCR, TCRdb re-called the PCR reads, giving one row per CDR3 protein. Found here are roughly 90,000 distinct CDR3 sequences, under 20% of them singletons; the top ten hold roughly 0.89%. Specimen: naive CD8+ T cells from blood, with Jurkat cell RNA spiked in. The receptors here all came from a human donor in good health. Some libraries in this study had Jurkat cell RNA spiked in. The CDR3 runs from the conserved cysteine through the conserved F or W. Clone size is not always given. Where it is, it says once, few, many or a class for expanded clones.

J gene: TRBJ1-4; V gene: TRBV4-1; clone size: -; CDR3 length: 17; CDR3 protein: CASSQDMIETTNEKLFF
J gene: TRBJ2-2; V gene: TRBV19; clone size: -; CDR3 length: 17; CDR3 protein: CASSFSSGGDPTGELFF
J gene: TRBJ1-1; V gene: TRBV28; clone size: many; CDR3 length: 16; CDR3 protein: CASSSRTGGGLIGAFF
J gene: TRBJ2-3; V gene: TRBV12-3/TRBV12-4; clone size: many; CDR3 length: 14; CDR3 protein: CASSFGGGQDTQYF
J gene: TRBJ1-4; V gene: TRBV12-3/TRBV12-4; clone size: many; CDR3 length: 14; CDR3 protein: CASRDEGPGEKLFF
J gene: TRBJ1-1; V gene: TRBV5-1; clone size: many; CDR3 length: 13; CDR3 protein: CASSLPGGTEAFF
J gene: TRBJ2-4; V gene: TRBV7-2; clone size: few; CDR3 length: 16; CDR3 protein: CASGRTNELAKNIQYF
J gene: TRBJ2-3; V gene: TRBV3-1; clone size: -; CDR3 length: 16; CDR3 protein: CASNHTSGSPTDTQYF
J gene: TRBJ2-3; V gene: TRBV27; clone size: many; CDR3 length: 15; CDR3 protein: CASSLGTTSTDTQYF
J gene: TRBJ2-1; V gene: TRBV7-9; clone size: many; CDR3 length: 12; CDR3 protein: CASSTYGNEQFF
J gene: TRBJ1-6; V gene: TRBV27; clone size: many; CDR3 length: 14; CDR3 protein: CASSSGQGWSPLHF
J gene: TRBJ2-5; V gene: TRBV5-6; clone size: few; CDR3 length: 17; CDR3 protein: CASSLDRGRTYQETQYF
J gene: TRBJ2-1; V gene: TRBV29-1; clone size: many; CDR3 length: 15; CDR3 protein: CSVEDKDRVRNEQFF
J gene: TRBJ1-1; V gene: TRBV12-3/TRBV12-4; clone size: many; CDR3 length: 14; CDR3 protein: CASSFQGVNTEAFF
J gene: TRBJ1-1; V gene: TRBV5-1; clone size: many; CDR3 length: 15; CDR3 protein: CASSLAPGSGTEAFF
J gene: TRBJ2-3; V gene: TRBV6-6; clone size: many; CDR3 length: 14; CDR3 protein: CASSNSGSTDTQYF
J gene: TRBJ2-7; V gene: TRBV27; clone size: many; CDR3 length: 14; CDR3 protein: CASSLIRQAYEQYF
J gene: TRBJ1-1; V gene: TRBV10-3; clone size: many; CDR3 length: 13; CDR3 protein: CAISEGVQVEAFF
J gene: TRBJ1-6; V gene: TRBV7-2; clone size: -; CDR3 length: 19; CDR3 protein: CASSPPRGSQINPNSPLHF
J gene: TRBJ2-7; V gene: TRBV7-6; clone size: many; CDR3 length: 13; CDR3 protein: CASSHGQGYEQYF
J gene: TRBJ2-4; V gene: TRBV9; clone size: many; CDR3 length: 11; CDR3 protein: CASSPGNIQYF
J gene: TRBJ2-2; V gene: TRBV4-3; clone size: few; CDR3 length: 17; CDR3 protein: CASSQDFVGRFTGELFF
J gene: TRBJ2-3; V gene: TRBV12-3/TRBV12-4; clone size: many; CDR3 length: 15; CDR3 protein: CASRAFLAGEDTQYF
J gene: TRBJ2-1; V gene: TRBV24-1; clone size: many; CDR3 length: 16; CDR3 protein: CATSDSVDGGVVEQFF
J gene: TRBJ2-7; V gene: TRBV11-3; clone size: few; CDR3 length: 14; CDR3 protein: CASSFRVRWCEQYF
J gene: TRBJ2-1; V gene: TRBV4-3; clone size: -; CDR3 length: 17; CDR3 protein: CASSQDPYSGSYNEQFF
J gene: TRBJ2-7; V gene: TRBV7-6; clone size: many; CDR3 length: 14; CDR3 protein: CASSSGTGAYEQYF
J gene: TRBJ2-3; V gene: TRBV7-9; clone size: many; CDR3 length: 16; CDR3 protein: CATSPEEFVVLDTQYF
J gene: TRBJ2-1; V gene: TRBV27; clone size: -; CDR3 length: 15; CDR3 protein: CAGSSLAGAQNEQFF
J gene: TRBJ1-5; V gene: TRBV27; clone size: many; CDR3 length: 16; CDR3 protein: CASSLRVGGGDQPQHF
J gene: TRBJ1-1; V gene: TRBV5-4; clone size: many; CDR3 length: 15; CDR3 protein: CASSLMGQGSYEAFF
J gene: TRBJ2-3; V gene: TRBV27; clone size: many; CDR3 length: 12; CDR3 protein: CASSLWGDTQYF
J gene: TRBJ2-5; V gene: TRBV5-6; clone size: many; CDR3 length: 15; CDR3 protein: CASSFGLAGEETQYF
J gene: TRBJ2-3; V gene: TRBV7-8; clone size: many; CDR3 length: 17; CDR3 protein: CASSLSSGLAGSGAQYF
J gene: TRBJ2-1; V gene: TRBV11-2; clone size: many; CDR3 length: 17; CDR3 protein: CASSLDSYSSSYNEQFF
J gene: TRBJ2-1; V gene: TRBV27; clone size: many; CDR3 length: 13; CDR3 protein: CASGGLANNEQFF
J gene: TRBJ2-3; V gene: TRBV7-6; clone size: many; CDR3 length: 17; CDR3 protein: CASSLFGLAGRGNTQYF
J gene: TRBJ2-3; V gene: TRBV20-1; clone size: many; CDR3 length: 15; CDR3 protein: CSARGLADSTDTQYF
J gene: TRBJ2-7; V gene: TRBV20-1; clone size: many; CDR3 length: 16; CDR3 protein: CSALPDRGRGAYEQYF
J gene: TRBJ2-3; V gene: TRBV6-5; clone size: many; CDR3 length: 13; CDR3 protein: CASSYLRTDTQYF
J gene: TRBJ2-7; V gene: TRBV2; clone size: many; CDR3 length: 14; CDR3 protein: CASSQDSLRLEQYF
J gene: TRBJ1-2; V gene: TRBV13; clone size: many; CDR3 length: 16; CDR3 protein: CASSLEVGRGRNGYTF
J gene: TRBJ1-3; V gene: TRBV13; clone size: many; CDR3 length: 15; CDR3 protein: CASSAGARSGNTIYF
J gene: TRBJ2-7; V gene: TRBV20-1; clone size: many; CDR3 length: 16; CDR3 protein: CSARSLQGSGSYEQYF
J gene: TRBJ1-5; V gene: TRBV28; clone size: many; CDR3 length: 15; CDR3 protein: CASSLTTARHQPQHF
J gene: TRBJ2-1; V gene: TRBV11-2; clone size: once; CDR3 length: 15; CDR3 protein: CASSSPGLSGNEQFF
J gene: TRBJ2-3; V gene: TRBV6-4; clone size: many; CDR3 length: 14; CDR3 protein: CASSDLGSTDTQYF
J gene: TRBJ2-7; V gene: TRBV23-1; clone size: many; CDR3 length: 15; CDR3 protein: CASSQSGQSSYEQYF
J gene: TRBJ1-5; V gene: TRBV7-2; clone size: many; CDR3 length: 20; CDR3 protein: CASSLVGRVQMDISNQPQHF
J gene: TRBJ2-1; V gene: TRBV28; clone size: many; CDR3 length: 16; CDR3 protein: CASSLQGPMSYNEQFF
J gene: TRBJ2-3; V gene: TRBV29-1; clone size: -; CDR3 length: 13; CDR3 protein: CSVVGDSTDTQYF
J gene: TRBJ2-4; V gene: TRBV25-1; clone size: many; CDR3 length: 14; CDR3 protein: CASSESGQGNIQYF
J gene: TRBJ2-3; V gene: TRBV7-9; clone size: many; CDR3 length: 15; CDR3 protein: CASNQRGESPDTQYF
J gene: TRBJ2-2; V gene: TRBV10-3; clone size: many; CDR3 length: 16; CDR3 protein: CAISEEDPANTGELFF
J gene: TRBJ2-3; V gene: TRBV13; clone size: many; CDR3 length: 16; CDR3 protein: CASSSELRGSTDTQYF
J gene: TRBJ2-3; V gene: TRBV28; clone size: many; CDR3 length: 15; CDR3 protein: CASSLGASSTDTQYF
J gene: TRBJ2-1; V gene: TRBV29-1; clone size: many; CDR3 length: 13; CDR3 protein: CSAGEISYNEQFF
J gene: TRBJ2-5; V gene: TRBV4-1; clone size: many; CDR3 length: 15; CDR3 protein: CASSQPDSSQETQYF